Listed below are T cell receptor beta chains from one sample, sequenced in a study of beta chain features in type 1 diabetes. TCRdb keeps only in-frame clones here, not all; method: immunoSEQ multiplex PCR. The sample gives a few hundred thousand clones, approximately 15% of which show up once; roughly 0.036% is in the top ten. Sequenced input: naive CD4+ T cells from blood. The receptors here all came from a young man in good health. Both conserved end residues are part of each CDR3. The D gene is left open where the match is weak. Size values are once, few and many counts, or a class for expanded clones, and some rows have none.

TRBJ2-3,TRBD2,TRBV7-2,few,CASSLTSGTDTQYF,TGTGCCAGCAGCTTAACTAGCGGGACAGATACGCAGTATTTT
TRBJ1-5,.,TRBV2,.,CASRMDNQPQHF,TGTGCCAGCAGGATGGACAATCAGCCCCAGCATTTT
TRBJ1-2,.,TRBV5-6,.,CASSQDRHYGYTF,TGTGCCAGCAGCCAGGACCGCCACTATGGCTACACCTTC
TRBJ2-2,.,TRBV4-1,.,CASSQDRGIGELFF,TGCGCCAGCAGCCAAGATCGAGGCATCGGGGAGCTGTTTTTT
TRBJ2-1,TRBD2,TRBV18,few,CASSSSGVNEQFF,TGTGCCAGTTCCTCTAGCGGGGTCAATGAGCAGTTCTTC
TRBJ2-7,.,TRBV5-1,.,CASSSTQYEQYF,TGCGCCAGCAGCTCGACCCAGTACGAGCAGTACTTC
TRBJ2-5,.,TRBV7-2,.,CASSPKSGETQYF,TGTGCCAGCAGCCCGAAGAGCGGAGAGACCCAGTACTTC
TRBJ2-1,TRBD1,TRBV29-1,.,CSVVGGQGLSSYNEQFF,TGCAGCGTTGTTGGGGGACAGGGCCTAAGCTCCTACAATGAGCAGTTCTTC
TRBJ2-1,.,TRBV7-9,.,CASSLVRGAVEQFF,TGTGCCAGCAGCTTAGTAAGGGGGGCTGTTGAGCAGTTCTTC
TRBJ2-1,.,TRBV4-1,few,CASSPSGTSYNEQFF,TGCGCCAGCAGCCCTTCCGGAACTAGTTACAATGAGCAGTTCTTC
TRBJ2-5,TRBD2,TRBV5-6,few,CASSLGLAVPRVQETQYF,TGTGCCAGCAGCTTGGGACTAGCGGTCCCGAGGGTCCAAGAGACCCAGTACTTC